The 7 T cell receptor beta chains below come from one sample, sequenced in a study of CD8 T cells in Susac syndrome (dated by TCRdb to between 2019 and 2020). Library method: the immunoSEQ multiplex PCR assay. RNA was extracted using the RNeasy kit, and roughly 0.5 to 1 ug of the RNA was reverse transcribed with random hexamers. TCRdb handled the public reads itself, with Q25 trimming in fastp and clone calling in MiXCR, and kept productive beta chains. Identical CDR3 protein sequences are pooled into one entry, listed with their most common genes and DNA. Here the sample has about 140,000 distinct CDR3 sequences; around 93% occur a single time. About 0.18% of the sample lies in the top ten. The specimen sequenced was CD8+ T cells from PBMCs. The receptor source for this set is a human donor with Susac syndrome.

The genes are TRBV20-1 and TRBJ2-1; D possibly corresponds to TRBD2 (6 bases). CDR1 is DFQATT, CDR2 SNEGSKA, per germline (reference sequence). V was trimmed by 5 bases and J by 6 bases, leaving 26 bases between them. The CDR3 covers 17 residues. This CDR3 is CSAEPTRGERTINEQFF. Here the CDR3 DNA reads TGCAGTGCTGAACCCACGCGAGGGGAGAGGACTATCAATGAGCAGTTCTTC.

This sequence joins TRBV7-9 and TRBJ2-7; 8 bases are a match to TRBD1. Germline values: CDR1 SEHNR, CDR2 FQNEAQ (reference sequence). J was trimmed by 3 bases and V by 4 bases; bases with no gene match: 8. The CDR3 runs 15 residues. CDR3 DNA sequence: TGTGCCAGCAGCTCCGCCGGGACAGGTTACTACGAGCAGTACTTC. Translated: CASSSAGTGYYEQYF.

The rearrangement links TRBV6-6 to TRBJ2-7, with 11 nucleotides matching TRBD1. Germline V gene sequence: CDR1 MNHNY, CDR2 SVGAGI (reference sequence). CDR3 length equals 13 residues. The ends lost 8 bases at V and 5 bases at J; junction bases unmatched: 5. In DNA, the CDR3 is TGTGCCAGCGCGCCGGGACAGGGGGACGAGCAGTACTTC. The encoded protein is CASAPGQGDEQYF.

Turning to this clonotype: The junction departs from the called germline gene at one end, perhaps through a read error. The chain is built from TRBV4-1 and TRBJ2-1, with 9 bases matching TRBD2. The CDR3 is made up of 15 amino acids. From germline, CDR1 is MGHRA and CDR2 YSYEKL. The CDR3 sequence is CASSQTSGSYNEQFF. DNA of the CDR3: TGTGCTAGCAGCCAGACTAGCGGCTCCTACAATGAGCAGTTCTTC.

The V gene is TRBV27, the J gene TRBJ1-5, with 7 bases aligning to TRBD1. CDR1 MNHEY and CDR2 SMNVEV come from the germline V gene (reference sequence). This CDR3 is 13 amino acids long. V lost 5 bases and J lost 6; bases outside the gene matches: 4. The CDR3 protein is CASSPRDSQPQHF. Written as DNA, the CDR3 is TGTGCCAGCAGTCCAAGGGACAGTCAGCCCCAGCATTTT.

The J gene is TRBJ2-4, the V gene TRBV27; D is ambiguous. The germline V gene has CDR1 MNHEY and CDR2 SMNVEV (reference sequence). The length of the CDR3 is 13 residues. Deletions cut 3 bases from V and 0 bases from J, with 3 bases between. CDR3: CASSFEAKNIQYF. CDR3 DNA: TGTGCCAGCAGTTTTGAAGCCAAAAACATTCAGTACTTC.

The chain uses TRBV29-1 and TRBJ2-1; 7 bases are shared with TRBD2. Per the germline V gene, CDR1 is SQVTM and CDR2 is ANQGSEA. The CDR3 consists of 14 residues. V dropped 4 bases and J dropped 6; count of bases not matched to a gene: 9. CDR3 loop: CSVGSGLVSNEQFF. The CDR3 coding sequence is TGCAGCGTTGGTAGTGGACTAGTGAGCAATGAGCAGTTCTTC.